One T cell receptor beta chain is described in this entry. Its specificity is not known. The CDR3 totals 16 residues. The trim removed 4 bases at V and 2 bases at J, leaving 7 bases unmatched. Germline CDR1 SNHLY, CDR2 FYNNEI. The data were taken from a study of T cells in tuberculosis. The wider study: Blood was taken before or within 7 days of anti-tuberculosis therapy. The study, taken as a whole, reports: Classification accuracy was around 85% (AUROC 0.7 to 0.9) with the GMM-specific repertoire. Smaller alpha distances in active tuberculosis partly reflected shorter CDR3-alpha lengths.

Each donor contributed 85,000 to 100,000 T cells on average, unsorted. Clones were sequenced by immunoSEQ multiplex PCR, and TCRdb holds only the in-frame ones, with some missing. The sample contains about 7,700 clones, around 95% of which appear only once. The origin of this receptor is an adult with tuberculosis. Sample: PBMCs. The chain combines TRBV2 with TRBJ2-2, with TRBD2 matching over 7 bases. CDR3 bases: TGTGCCAGCAGTGTGGGCGGGAGAGAAAACACCGGGGAGCTGTTTTTT. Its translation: CASSVGGRENTGELFF.